The T cell receptor (beta chain) described here comes from a study of regulatory dendritic cells for organ transplantation. Details on this clone: What it binds is not known. An end of the junction differs from the germline gene, which may be a read error.

The CDR3 is 14 residues long. Looked up from germline, CDR1 is SQVTM and CDR2 is ANQGSEA. Study-wide findings and caveats: Memory T cells were less diverse than naive, with memory CD8+ most oligoclonal.

FACS sorted CD4+ or CD8+ T cells into CD45RA+ naive and CD45RO+ memory. Profiled with immunoSEQ multiplex PCR; TCRdb holds only in-frame clones, not every one. The table has 30,000 to 40,000 clones, about 89% seen once. The chain links TRBV29-1 to TRBJ1-3; D gene unclear. The sequence was obtained from a human donor in good health. The sequencing sample was made of naive CD4+ T cells from blood. The subset is: CD45RA+ naive T cells. DNA for the CDR3: TGCAGTGTTGTCAGGCCGAACTCTGGAAACACCATATATTTT. Translation gives CSVVRPNSGNTIYF.